These T cell receptor beta chains were read from a single sample in a study of radiotherapy plus CTLA-4 blockade in lung cancer. Some clones are missing from TCRdb's copy, which holds only in-frame ones; the method was immunoSEQ multiplex PCR. The repertoire holds over 40,000 clones, with 80% to 85% as singletons. The source material was peripheral blood, sampled from a patient treated with radiotherapy plus ipilimumab. These receptor sequences come from a human donor with non-small cell lung cancer who had stable disease on radiotherapy plus ipilimumab. The CDR3 runs from the conserved cysteine through the conserved F or W. Each record gives: V gene, J gene, D gene, clone size, CDR3 DNA, CDR3 protein. D genes are given only for firm matches. Clone size is not always given. Where it is, it says once, few, many or a class for expanded clones.

TRBV25-1	TRBJ2-7	-	-	TGTGCCAGCAGTGAATACGGTCCTTCCTACGAGCAGTACTTC	CASSEYGPSYEQYF
TRBV6-5	TRBJ2-5	TRBD2	-	TGTGCCAGCAACCGGGGGGGCGAAGAGACCCAGTACTTC	CASNRGGEETQYF
TRBV6-1	TRBJ2-3	TRBD1	-	TGTGCCAGCAGTGCACAGACAGGGGGTCTCGTATCGGAGTATTTT	CASSAQTGGLVSEYF
TRBV4-2	TRBJ1-6	-	-	TGTGCCAGCAGCCAGGGCAGGAATTCACCCCTCCACTTT	CASSQGRNSPLHF
TRBV28	TRBJ1-5	-	-	TGTGCCAGCAGTTTCGGCCGGAGGGCGGACAATCAGCCCCAGCATTTT	CASSFGRRADNQPQHF
TRBV7-8	TRBJ2-3	TRBD2	-	TGTGCCAGCAGCTTAGCGGGAGGGCCGACAGATACGCAGTATTTT	CASSLAGGPTDTQYF
TRBV7-9	TRBJ1-4	TRBD1	few	TGTGCCAGCAGCTCGAGCCCACAGGGGGCCTCCGAAAAACTGTTTTTT	CASSSSPQGASEKLFF
TRBV30	TRBJ1-6	TRBD1	-	TGTGCCTGGAGTGTACTAGGGACAGCCTTTAATTCACCCCTCCACTTT	CAWSVLGTAFNSPLHF
TRBV19	TRBJ2-7	-	-	TGTGCCAGTAGTATGAATCGGGTTACCTCCTACGAGCAGTACTTC	CASSMNRVTSYEQYF
TRBV28	TRBJ2-5	TRBD1	-	TGTGCCAGCAGTTTATACGGACAGGGCTGGGAGACCCAGTACTTC	CASSLYGQGWETQYF
TRBV7-2	TRBJ2-4	TRBD2	-	TGTGCCAGCAGCCAAAGGGAGGGGAAAAACATTCAGTACTTC	CASSQREGKNIQYF
TRBV15	TRBJ2-1	TRBD2	-	TGTGCCACCAGCAGAGATCGCACGAGGGGACTAGCGGGAGGACTCAATGAGCAGTTCTTC	CATSRDRTRGLAGGLNEQFF
TRBV28	TRBJ1-5	-	-	TGTGCCAGCAGTCAGGGTGGAGGGGATCAGCCCCAGCATTTT	CASSQGGGDQPQHF
TRBV4-1	TRBJ1-3	-	-	TGCGCCAGCAGCCTACAGGGAATCGGAAACACCATATATTTT	CASSLQGIGNTIYF
TRBV21-1	TRBJ1-6	-	-	TGTGCCAGCAGCAAAGTAGGTCTGGGGGGGAGTGATTCACCCCTCCACTTT	CASSKVGLGGSDSPLHF
TRBV11-3	TRBJ2-7	-	once	TGTGCCAGCAGCCCTAGGGCAGGGACCTACGAGCAGTACTTC	CASSPRAGTYEQYF
TRBV30	TRBJ1-3	-	-	TGTGCCTGGAGGGGCTGGTCTGGAAACACCATATATTTT	CAWRGWSGNTIYF
TRBV5-5	TRBJ2-7	-	-	TGTGCCAGCAGCTTGGTTGGCGGAACCTACGAGCAGTACTTC	CASSLVGGTYEQYF
TRBV7-9	TRBJ2-3	TRBD1	-	TGTGCCAGCAGCCGGACAGGGGACACAGATACGCAGTATTTT	CASSRTGDTDTQYF
TRBV28	TRBJ1-5	-	-	TGTGCCAGCAGTCGCACTCACAGTACTTTTTTCAATCAGCCCCAGCATTTT	CASSRTHSTFFNQPQHF
TRBV30	TRBJ2-5	TRBD2	-	TGTGCCTGGAGTGTACTCGCTAGCGGAGAGACCCAGTACTTC	CAWSVLASGETQYF
TRBV6-5	TRBJ1-1	-	-	TGTGCCAGCAGTTACCTTTCGGGGGGGGGCACTGAAGCTTTCTTT	CASSYLSGGGTEAFF
TRBV7-3	TRBJ2-1	-	-	TGTGCCAGCAGCTTGGACTCTGGCCATGAGCAGTTCTTC	CASSLDSGHEQFF
TRBV27	TRBJ2-7	TRBD2	-	TGTGCCAGCAGTTTACGAGGGACTAGCGGGAGTTCCTACGAGCAGTACTTC	CASSLRGTSGSSYEQYF
TRBV13	TRBJ2-7	-	-	TGTGCCAGCAGCTTAGTGGGGGCCACCTACGAGCAGTACTTC	CASSLVGATYEQYF
TRBV15	TRBJ2-7	TRBD2	-	TGTGCCACCAGCAGAGGGGAATCGGGGGGCTACGAGCAGTACTTC	CATSRGESGGYEQYF
TRBV7-9	TRBJ2-1	-	-	TGTGCCAGCAGCTTATCCTCTGGGACTCCTAAGTTCTTC	CASSLSSGTPKFF
TRBV9	TRBJ2-1	TRBD2	once	TGTGCCAGCAGCGTAGGACTAGCGGAATACTACAATGAGCAGTTCTTC	CASSVGLAEYYNEQFF